The 31 T cell receptor beta chains in this list originate from one sample, sequenced in a study of glioma-infiltrating T cells. The iRepertoire nested amplicon-rescue multiplex PCR amplified TCR alpha and beta CDR3s from RNA. TCRdb fed the multiplex PCR reads into MiXCR, producing one record per CDR3 protein. Found here are approximately 400,000 distinct CDR3 sequences, about two fifths of them singletons; the top ten hold 12%. Specimen: glioma tissue, nonneoplastic brain tissue, or PBMCs (not recorded which). Every receptor here comes from a human donor with low-grade glioma or glioblastoma, undergoing nonglioma brain surgery, or in good health (not recorded which).

The genes are TRBV12-3 or TRBV12-4 and TRBJ1-3; unclear D gene. V was pared by 3 bases and J by 2 bases, with 8 bases between. The CDR3 extends over 14 amino acids. The CDR3 nucleotides read TGTGCCAGCAGTTTTAACGGCGCTGGAAACACCATATATTTT. It specifies CASSFNGAGNTIYF.

CDR3 sequence: CASIIEGSYNEQYF. The CDR3 bases are TGTGCCAGCATCATAGAGGGGTCCTACAATGAGCAGTACTTC. J is TRBJ2-7 and V is TRBV6-2 or TRBV6-3; D is tentatively TRBD1 or TRBD2 (5 bases each). The germline V gene has CDR1 MNHEY and CDR2 SVGEGT. The CDR3 spans 14 residues. V lost 7 bases and J lost 7, with 20 bases in between.

In the case of this clonotype: A read error is likely, as this CDR3 ends without the conserved phenylalanine or tryptophan. The chain is built from TRBV4-1 and TRBJ2-5; 9 nucleotides agree with TRBD2. Near its end, the DNA agrees better with TRBJ2-7, so the J call may be wrong. There are 15 residues in the CDR3. The V gene's germline CDR1 is MGHRA and CDR2 YSYEKL. CDR3 protein: CASSQGLALSYEQYS. The CDR3 DNA is TGCGCCAGCAGCCAGGGACTAGCCCTCTCCTACGAGCAGTACTCC.

This clonotype was seen at least ten times. Here the CDR3 DNA reads TGTGCCAGCATCAACACCATGAACACTGAAGCTTTCTTT. Translated, it gives CASINTMNTEAFF. The chain carries TRBV28 and TRBJ1-1; no firm D call. CDR1 MDHEN and CDR2 SYDVKM come from the germline V gene. This CDR3 spans 13 amino acids. The ends were cut back, 7 bases at V and 0 bases at J, with 9 bases in the middle.

A note on this clonotype: A read error is possible here, since a much larger clone lies one base away. The V and J genes are TRBV25-1 and TRBJ2-1; 14 nucleotides align to TRBD2. Looked up from germline, CDR1 is MGHDK and CDR2 is SYGVNS. CDR3 length equals 16 residues. Here the CDR3 reads CASSGTSGRPYNEQSF. As DNA, the CDR3 is TGTGCCAGCAGCGGGACTAGCGGGAGACCCTACAATGAGCAGTCCTTC.

The chain uses TRBV2 and TRBJ1-6, with 11 bases lining up with TRBD1. The CDR3 totals 15 residues. From germline, CDR1 is SNHLY and CDR2 FYNNEI. With 5 bases clipped from V and 8 bases from J, the junction kept 5 bases outside the gene matches. CDR3 DNA sequence: TGTGCCAGCAGTCGGACAGGGGGCGACGATTCACCCCTCCACTTT. Protein product: CASSRTGGDDSPLHF.

The CDR3 DNA is TGTGCCAGCAGGACAGGGGTTTCCACTGAAGCTTTCTTT. Amino acid sequence: CASRTGVSTEAFF. The chain uses TRBV2 and TRBJ1-1, with TRBD1 identical over 8 bases. CDR3 length: 13 residues. CDR1 is SNHLY, CDR2 FYNNEI, per germline. J was trimmed by 4 bases and V by 6 bases; bases with no gene match: 4.

The chain uses TRBV2 and TRBJ2-1, with D perhaps matching TRBD1 (6 bases). V gave up 6 bases and J gave up 1 base, with 10 bases separating them. This CDR3 contains 14 residues. Per germline, CDR1 SNHLY and CDR2 FYNNEI. CDR3 DNA sequence: TGTGCCAGCAGAGAAAGGGGGTCCTACAATGAGCAGTTCTTC. Translating gives CASRERGSYNEQFF.

Ten or more counts support this clonotype. The chain recombines TRBV6-1 with TRBJ2-1; 8 nucleotides line up with TRBD2. The germline V gene encodes CDR1 MNHNS and CDR2 SASEGT. This CDR3 comprises 15 residues. With 6 bases clipped from V and 5 bases from J, the junction kept 9 bases outside the gene matches. The CDR3 DNA sequence: TGTGCCAGCAGCTCACCGGGACTAGATAACAATGAGCAGTTCTTC. As protein: CASSSPGLDNNEQFF.

The chain links TRBV28 to TRBJ2-7; TRBD2 matches 9 bases. CDR3 length equals 15 residues. The germline CDR1 and CDR2 sequences are MDHEN and SYDVKM. V was pared by 6 bases and J by 2 bases, with 8 bases of the junction left unmatched. In nucleotides, the CDR3 is TGTGCCAGCAGCTCACGACTAGCGGCCCCCTACGAGCAGTACTTC. This encodes CASSSRLAAPYEQYF.

This clonotype was recorded a few times. V and J are TRBV7-2 and TRBJ2-7; 8 bases agree with TRBD2. V shed 4 bases and J 0 bases; nucleotides not matched to a gene: 5. CDR1 is SGHTA and CDR2 is FQGNSA in the germline V gene. There are 15 residues in the CDR3. CDR3 nucleotide sequence: TGTGCCAGCAGCTCCCGGGGGGGCGGCTCCTACGAGCAGTACTTC. Protein product: CASSSRGGGSYEQYF.

The V gene is TRBV6-9, the J gene TRBJ2-7; D is undetermined. CDR1 and CDR2 (germline): MNHGY, SVAAGI. This CDR3 region has 15 residues. The V gene lost 8 bases and the J gene lost 2 bases, with 19 bases spanning the gap. CDR3 sequence reads: CASGSDRQGTYEQYF. CDR3 in DNA: TGTGCCAGCGGTTCGGACCGACAAGGAACCTACGAGCAGTACTTC.

Many counts were recorded for this clonotype. The chain recombines TRBV15 with TRBJ2-3; D might be TRBD2 (6 bases). The germline V gene encodes CDR1 LNHNV and CDR2 YYDKDF (reference sequence). V was clipped by 7 bases and J by 11 bases, with 19 bases between them. The CDR3 runs 13 residues. CDR3 in amino acids: CATTGGRRTEQYF. The DNA of the CDR3 is TGTGCCACCACCGGAGGGAGGCGGACGGAGCAGTATTTT.

At least ten counts were recorded for this clonotype. CDR3 DNA sequence: TGTGCCAGCAGTTTAAGCAGGGCAACTAATGAAAAACTGTTTTTT. Its translation: CASSLSRATNEKLFF. V and J are TRBV28 and TRBJ1-4, with a weak D call TRBD1 (5 bases). Deletions cut 2 bases from V and 0 bases from J, with 7 bases between. CDR3 length: 15 amino acids. The V gene's germline CDR1 is MDHEN and CDR2 SYDVKM. Supplemented by reference TRBV28 and TRBJ1-4, the full variable domain reads DVKVTQSSRYLVKRTGEKVFLECVQDMDHENMFWYRQDPGLGLRLIYFSYDVKMKEKGDIPEGYSVSREKKERFSLILESASTNQTSMYLCASSLSRATNEKLFFGSGTQLSVL.

Worth noting for this clonotype: The final CDR3 position lacks the conserved phenylalanine or tryptophan, pointing to a likely read error. This sequence joins TRBV7-2 and TRBJ2-3; D uncertain. This CDR3 region has 15 residues. The V end lost 5 bases, the J end lost 2 bases, and 14 bases lay between the germline ends. Germline V gene data show CDR1 as SGHTA and CDR2 as FQGNSA. CDR3 bases: TGTGCCAGCAGCAACTGGGCCGGACCCACAGATACGCAGTATTTA. Translation: CASSNWAGPTDTQYL.

This chain joins TRBV4-1 and TRBJ1-2; maybe TRBD1 (5 bases). The CDR3 has 13 residues. The V gene's germline CDR1 is MGHRA and CDR2 YSYEKL. The germline V and J ends were trimmed by 4 bases and 7 bases, with 13 bases remaining between them. The CDR3 nucleotides are TGCGCCAGCAGCCGGCAGGGCGTAAGTGGCTACACCTTC. The encoded protein is CASSRQGVSGYTF.

In this sample, this clonotype turned up a few times. The chain links TRBV6-5 to TRBJ2-3, with 10 bases that match TRBD2. Trimming cost V 0 bases and J 3 bases; bases outside gene matches: 12. The germline V gene has CDR1 MNHEY and CDR2 SVGAGI. The CDR3 contains 19 residues. DNA for the CDR3: TGTGCCAGCAGTTACTCCAGTAGAGGACTAGCGGAAAGTACAGATACGCAGTATTTT. The encoded protein is CASSYSSRGLAESTDTQYF.

V gene TRBV3-1 combines with J gene TRBJ2-5; D not resolved. The germline V and J ends were trimmed by 3 bases and 9 bases, with 8 bases remaining between them. CDR3 length: 11 residues. The germline V gene has CDR1 LGHDT and CDR2 YNNKEL (reference sequence). CDR3 nucleotide sequence: TGTGCCAGCAGCCAGCAAGCGCCCCAGTACTTC. It yields the protein CASSQQAPQYF.

This clonotype was detected a few times. This chain links TRBV4-1 with TRBJ2-4; D not resolved. This CDR3 is 15 amino acids long. The ends were cut back, 3 bases at V and 0 bases at J, with 9 bases in the middle. From germline, CDR1 is MGHRA and CDR2 YSYEKL. This CDR3 reads CASSQLGIAKNIQYF. The CDR3 DNA reads TGCGCCAGCAGCCAGCTGGGTATAGCCAAAAACATTCAGTACTTC.

This clonotype was observed at least ten times. The V call is TRBV28, the J call TRBJ1-2, with D possibly being TRBD1 (5 bases). CDR1 is MDHEN, CDR2 SYDVKM, per germline. The V end was cut by 7 bases, the J end by 2 bases, with 11 bases between. The CDR3 sequence is 13 residues long. The DNA of the CDR3 is TGTGCCAGCACCCCGGGGCCGAACTATGGCTACACCTTC. Translated, it gives CASTPGPNYGYTF.

This clonotype was seen a single time. The chain combines TRBV27 with TRBJ1-4; TRBD1 aligns across 7 bases. With V trimmed by 6 bases and J by 3 bases, 7 bases remained unmatched. The germline V gene has CDR1 MNHEY and CDR2 SMNVEV (reference sequence). The CDR3 length is 15 residues. In DNA, the CDR3 is TGTGCCAGCAGCCCGCGGGGACAGTCTAATGAAAAACTGTTTTTT. Protein product: CASSPRGQSNEKLFF.

The chain has TRBV6-1 and TRBJ2-1, with 8 nucleotides matching TRBD2. This CDR3 comprises 15 residues. Trimming took 6 bases from V and 8 from J; bases not matched to a gene: 12. In germline, CDR1 is MNHNS, CDR2 SASEGT. CDR3 DNA: TGTGCCAGCAGCCAAAGGACTAGCAGGATAGATGAGCAGTTCTTC. As protein: CASSQRTSRIDEQFF.

A note on this clonotype: A much larger clone is a single base away; this may be a read error. The rearrangement uses TRBV6-5 and TRBJ2-1; tentative D call: TRBD2 (5 bases). V was trimmed by 9 bases and J by 0 bases, leaving 12 bases between them. Per germline, CDR1 MNHEY and CDR2 SVGAGI. The CDR3 sequence is 14 residues long. CDR3 bases: TGTGCCAGTGCATCGGGGAGCTCCTACAATGAGCAGTTCTTC. This sequence encodes CASASGSSYNEQFF.

On this clonotype itself: Just one base apart from a much larger clone, this may be a read error. V gene TRBV6-1 combines with J gene TRBJ2-5; 7 nucleotides align to TRBD1. CDR1 is MNHNS and CDR2 is SASEGT in the germline V gene. This CDR3 spans 15 amino acids. CDR3 sequence (DNA): TGTGCCAGCAGTTCCACAACAGGGGTCCAAGAGACCGAGTACTTC. Translation: CASSSTTGVQETEYF.

The CDR3 protein is CAISRKGTSGKSLSYEQYF. The CDR3 region has the DNA TGTGCCATCAGTCGAAAAGGGACTAGCGGGAAGAGCCTCTCCTACGAGCAGTACTTC. The genes are TRBV10-3 and TRBJ2-7; 13 bases fit TRBD2. The germline CDR1 and CDR2 sequences are ENHRY and SYGVKD. J gave up 0 bases and V 5 bases, and 13 bases lay outside the gene matches. The length of the CDR3 is 19 residues.

This clonotype was recorded once. Just one base apart from a much larger clone, this may be a read error. V and J are TRBV6-5 and TRBJ2-5, with 7 bases lining up with TRBD1. This CDR3 has 16 amino acids. The J segment lost 2 bases and the V segment lost 7 bases, leaving 13 bases of the junction unmatched. Germline V gene data show CDR1 as MNHEY and CDR2 as SVGAGI. CDR3 DNA sequence: TGTGCCAGCACCAGCTCGGCCGGGACAGCACAAGAGACCCAGTACTTC. Translating gives CASTSSAGTAQETQYF.

This chain connects TRBV12-3 or TRBV12-4 to TRBJ1-4; D is perhaps TRBD1 (6 bases). Trimming shortened V by 3 bases and J by 6 bases, and 8 bases separated the two germline ends. This CDR3 is 13 amino acids long. DNA of the CDR3: TGTGCCAGCAGTTTTCGACAGGATGAAAAACTGTTTTTT. Encoded protein: CASSFRQDEKLFF.

At least ten counts were recorded for this clonotype. The chain recombines TRBV20-1 with TRBJ2-7, with 9 bases that match TRBD2. Looked up from germline, CDR1 is DFQATT and CDR2 is SNEGSKA (reference sequence). Trimming removed 0 bases from V and 2 bases from J; junction bases left unmatched: 5. The CDR3 loop spans 15 amino acids. CDR3 in amino acids: CSARETKREAYEQYF. The DNA for the CDR3 is TGCAGTGCTAGAGAGACCAAGCGGGAGGCCTACGAGCAGTACTTC.

This clonotype was observed at least ten times. As DNA, the CDR3 is TGTGCCAGCAGACTACAGGGGGCAGGAACCGGGGAGCTGTTTTTT. Translated, it gives CASRLQGAGTGELFF. The chain has TRBV28 and TRBJ2-2, with 9 positions matching TRBD1. CDR3 length equals 15 residues. V lost 6 bases to trimming and J lost 5 bases; unmatched junction nucleotides: 7. Germline CDR1 and CDR2: MDHEN and SYDVKM.

The chain links TRBV5-4 to TRBJ2-7; the D is unclear. V lost 1 base to trimming and J lost 3 bases, with 8 bases between them. This CDR3 has 13 residues. Germline V gene data show CDR1 as SGHNT and CDR2 as YYREEE (reference sequence). In DNA form, the CDR3 reads TGTGCCAGCAGCTTGTCACCATTCTACGAGCAGTACTTC. This translates into CASSLSPFYEQYF.

The rearrangement uses TRBV20-1 and TRBJ1-2; D is unclear. Germline assignment: CDR1 DFQATT and CDR2 SNEGSKA (reference sequence). V lost 6 bases, J lost 4 bases, and 15 bases lay in between. CDR3 size: 13 residues. DNA of the CDR3: TGCAGTGCCACGTACTCCGCCCTCTATGGCTACACCTTC. Its protein is CSATYSALYGYTF.